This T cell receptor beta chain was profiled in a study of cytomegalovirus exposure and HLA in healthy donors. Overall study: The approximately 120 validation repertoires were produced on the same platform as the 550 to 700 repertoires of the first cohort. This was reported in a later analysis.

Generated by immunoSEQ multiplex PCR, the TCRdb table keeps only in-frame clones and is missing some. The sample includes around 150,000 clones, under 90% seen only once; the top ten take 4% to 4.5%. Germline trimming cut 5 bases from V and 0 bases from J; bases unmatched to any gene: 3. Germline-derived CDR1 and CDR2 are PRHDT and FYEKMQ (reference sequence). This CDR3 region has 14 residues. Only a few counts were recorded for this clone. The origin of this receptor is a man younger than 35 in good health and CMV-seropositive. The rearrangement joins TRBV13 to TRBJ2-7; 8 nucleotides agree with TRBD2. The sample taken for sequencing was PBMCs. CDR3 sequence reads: CASSLGLASYEQYF. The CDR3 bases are TGTGCCAGCAGCCTTGGACTAGCCTCCTACGAGCAGTACTTC.